The present entry profiles one T cell receptor (beta chain) with its context. The V end lost 1 base, the J end lost 3 bases, and 14 bases lay between the germline ends. CDR1 is SGHAT, CDR2 FQNNGV, per germline. The CDR3 covers 16 residues. This sample is part of a study of blood T cell repertoires in COVID-19. Study overall: Both acute and convalescent COVID-19 samples were obtained from the United States, Italy and Spain.

Authors' methods: Researchers report that nucleated cell counts were estimated from reference gene primer amplification. Libraries were prepared by immunoSEQ multiplex PCR; TCRdb keeps only in-frame clonotypes and omits some of them. V and J calls and clone size are given by that table; D and trimming were obtained from the DNA. The sample holds about 140,000 clones, 81% seen once. V and J are TRBV11-2 and TRBJ2-3; D possibly corresponds to TRBD2 (6 bases). The sequenced sample was peripheral blood. The source of this sequence is a human donor in a cohort sampled during active COVID-19. CDR3 coding DNA: TGTGCCAGCAGCTTAGCACTAGCCACCGGGACAGATACGCAGTATTTT. This codes for CASSLALATGTDTQYF. Drawing the rest from reference TRBV11-2 and TRBJ2-3, the complete variable domain is EAGVAQSPRYKIIEKRQSVAFWCNPISGHATLYWYQQILGQGPKLLIQFQNNGVVDDSQLPKDRFSAERLKGVDSTLKIQPAKLEDSAVYLCASSLALATGTDTQYFGPGTRLTVL.